Listed below are T cell receptor beta chains from one sample, sequenced in a study of T-cell memory formation after mild COVID-19. Via MiXCR, TCRdb re-called the 5' RACE reads, giving one row per CDR3 protein. There are more than 450,000 distinct CDR3 sequences in the sample; roughly 18% occur only once, and around 13% lies in the top ten. The sequencing input was PBMCs or a T cell subset sorted from them (not recorded which). The receptors shown here come from an adult woman who had mild COVID-19 (a few samples of this study predate the infection). Cell type and time point are not known. The CDR3 runs from the conserved cysteine through the conserved F or W.

cdr3_aa: CASRAESVHTDTQYF; v_call: TRBV7-6; cdr3_length: 15; j_call: TRBJ2-3
cdr3_aa: CASSRDRGGYGYTF; v_call: TRBV11-2; cdr3_length: 14; j_call: TRBJ1-2
cdr3_aa: CSGQQGQFYKGGETQYF; v_call: TRBV29-1; cdr3_length: 17; j_call: TRBJ2-5
cdr3_aa: CASRLPDRDTGELFF; v_call: TRBV6-5; cdr3_length: 15; j_call: TRBJ2-2
cdr3_aa: CASSNIKGLAGVNEQFF; v_call: TRBV7-9; cdr3_length: 17; j_call: TRBJ2-1
cdr3_aa: CASSLGLAGGPLDTQYF; v_call: TRBV11-3; cdr3_length: 17; j_call: TRBJ2-3
cdr3_aa: CASSPQLAGLLNEQFF; v_call: TRBV5-6; cdr3_length: 16; j_call: TRBJ2-1
cdr3_aa: CASSLARFGVEEQFF; v_call: TRBV7-9; cdr3_length: 15; j_call: TRBJ2-1
cdr3_aa: CASSYLQPRLAGHEQYF; v_call: TRBV6-5; cdr3_length: 17; j_call: TRBJ2-7
cdr3_aa: CASSQELYNEQFF; v_call: TRBV14; cdr3_length: 13; j_call: TRBJ2-1
cdr3_aa: CATSRGSGQGTDTQYF; v_call: TRBV15; cdr3_length: 16; j_call: TRBJ2-3
cdr3_aa: CASSQDLHTDTQYF; v_call: TRBV4-2; cdr3_length: 14; j_call: TRBJ2-3
cdr3_aa: CAWSAGTLEYQETQYF; v_call: TRBV30; cdr3_length: 16; j_call: TRBJ2-5
cdr3_aa: CASSNGLNTEAFF; v_call: TRBV19; cdr3_length: 13; j_call: TRBJ1-1
cdr3_aa: CSGASTGEKLFF; v_call: TRBV20-1; cdr3_length: 12; j_call: TRBJ1-4
cdr3_aa: CASGWWLALVGSYNEQFF; v_call: TRBV12-5; cdr3_length: 18; j_call: TRBJ2-1
cdr3_aa: CAIMGAASYEQYF; v_call: TRBV10-3; cdr3_length: 13; j_call: TRBJ2-7
cdr3_aa: CASSEYNEPHNEQFF; v_call: TRBV25-1; cdr3_length: 15; j_call: TRBJ2-1
cdr3_aa: CASSVVEGGNSPLHF; v_call: TRBV9; cdr3_length: 15; j_call: TRBJ1-6
cdr3_aa: CASSLSDAHSYNEQFF; v_call: TRBV7-6; cdr3_length: 16; j_call: TRBJ2-1
cdr3_aa: CASSLGDTFNQPQHF; v_call: TRBV5-5; cdr3_length: 15; j_call: TRBJ1-5
cdr3_aa: CASSEATGGEQYF; v_call: TRBV5-6; cdr3_length: 13; j_call: TRBJ2-7
cdr3_aa: CASSGGGVAQYQETQYF; v_call: TRBV9; cdr3_length: 17; j_call: TRBJ2-5
cdr3_aa: CASSYSGTMVVGDTQYF; v_call: TRBV7-9; cdr3_length: 17; j_call: TRBJ2-3
cdr3_aa: CSASLSSAYNEQFF; v_call: TRBV20-1; cdr3_length: 14; j_call: TRBJ2-1
cdr3_aa: CASSLAETLLNEQFF; v_call: TRBV7-8; cdr3_length: 15; j_call: TRBJ2-1
cdr3_aa: CASSRGQGREEKLFF; v_call: TRBV7-9; cdr3_length: 15; j_call: TRBJ1-4
cdr3_aa: CSVVITTYEQYF; v_call: TRBV29-1; cdr3_length: 12; j_call: TRBJ2-7
cdr3_aa: CASSLGQGRNNEQFF; v_call: TRBV11-3; cdr3_length: 15; j_call: TRBJ2-1
cdr3_aa: CAWSVGDRDRNQPQHF; v_call: TRBV30; cdr3_length: 16; j_call: TRBJ1-5
cdr3_aa: CASSGSPRLFF; v_call: TRBV2; cdr3_length: 11; j_call: TRBJ1-4
cdr3_aa: CARTGTGGGYSNQPQHF; v_call: TRBV5-3; cdr3_length: 17; j_call: TRBJ1-5
cdr3_aa: CSVETGRGSTDTQYF; v_call: TRBV29-1; cdr3_length: 15; j_call: TRBJ2-3
cdr3_aa: CASSIRGVITQYF; v_call: TRBV19; cdr3_length: 13; j_call: TRBJ2-3
cdr3_aa: CASSEDQGIAGNTIYF; v_call: TRBV25-1; cdr3_length: 16; j_call: TRBJ1-3
cdr3_aa: CATSDRRQGRETQYF; v_call: TRBV24-1; cdr3_length: 15; j_call: TRBJ2-5
cdr3_aa: CASSFSGRAHNEQFF; v_call: TRBV12-3/TRBV12-4; cdr3_length: 15; j_call: TRBJ2-1
cdr3_aa: CASSLVADLNTEAFF; v_call: TRBV7-6; cdr3_length: 15; j_call: TRBJ1-1
cdr3_aa: CASSTLRPPIEAFF; v_call: TRBV19; cdr3_length: 14; j_call: TRBJ1-1
cdr3_aa: CASSTGLAGVRRNEQFF; v_call: TRBV13; cdr3_length: 17; j_call: TRBJ2-1
cdr3_aa: CASRKTGTKNYGYTF; v_call: TRBV7-2; cdr3_length: 15; j_call: TRBJ1-2
cdr3_aa: CASSPLAGGAIDTQYF; v_call: TRBV7-6; cdr3_length: 16; j_call: TRBJ2-3
cdr3_aa: CASSFDPAGGRSGYTF; v_call: TRBV7-9; cdr3_length: 16; j_call: TRBJ1-2
cdr3_aa: CASSLVSGNQETQYF; v_call: TRBV11-2; cdr3_length: 15; j_call: TRBJ2-5
cdr3_aa: CASRTIGGYYNEQFF; v_call: TRBV7-8; cdr3_length: 15; j_call: TRBJ2-1
cdr3_aa: CASSLQNMRQVRYNEQFF; v_call: TRBV27; cdr3_length: 18; j_call: TRBJ2-1
cdr3_aa: CASSPSHDRGPGQETQYF; v_call: TRBV12-3/TRBV12-4; cdr3_length: 18; j_call: TRBJ2-5
cdr3_aa: CASRRGAQETQYF; v_call: TRBV27; cdr3_length: 13; j_call: TRBJ2-5
cdr3_aa: CSVLSGSVNEQFF; v_call: TRBV29-1; cdr3_length: 13; j_call: TRBJ2-1
cdr3_aa: CATSDPGGVTPGDEQFF; v_call: TRBV24-1; cdr3_length: 17; j_call: TRBJ2-1
cdr3_aa: CASSTRTVLNTEAFF; v_call: TRBV5-1; cdr3_length: 15; j_call: TRBJ1-1
cdr3_aa: CASSVHRPAGNQPQHF; v_call: TRBV19; cdr3_length: 16; j_call: TRBJ1-5
cdr3_aa: CAWMGGMSTEAFF; v_call: TRBV30; cdr3_length: 13; j_call: TRBJ1-1
cdr3_aa: CASSPGPGGNYGYTF; v_call: TRBV6-6; cdr3_length: 15; j_call: TRBJ1-2
cdr3_aa: CASSLAGQGSPEAFF; v_call: TRBV5-1; cdr3_length: 15; j_call: TRBJ1-1